This T cell receptor beta chain was found in a study of blood T cell repertoires in COVID-19. Germline-derived CDR1 and CDR2 are LGHDT and YNNKEL (reference sequence). The CDR3 is made up of 14 amino acids. With V trimmed by 1 base and J by 2 bases, 2 bases remained unmatched. This clone showed up just once. Data came from immunoSEQ multiplex PCR; TCRdb stores just in-frame clones and leaves some out. The sample lists just over 350,000 clones; around nine tenths were seen once. The chain recombines TRBV3-1 (or the pseudogene TRBV3-2) with TRBJ2-7, with 7 bases that match TRBD2. The sequenced material came from peripheral blood. This clonotype was obtained from a woman aged 55 to 70 with COVID-19, enrolled during active disease. This CDR3 is CASSQVAGAYEQYF. The DNA for the CDR3 is TGTGCCAGCAGCCAAGTTGCGGGGGCCTACGAGCAGTACTTC.